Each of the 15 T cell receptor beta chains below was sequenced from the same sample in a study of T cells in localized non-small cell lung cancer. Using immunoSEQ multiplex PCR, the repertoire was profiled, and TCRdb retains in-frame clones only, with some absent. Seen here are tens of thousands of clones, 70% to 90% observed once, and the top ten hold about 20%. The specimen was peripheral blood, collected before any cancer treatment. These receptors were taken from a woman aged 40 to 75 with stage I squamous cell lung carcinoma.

CDR3 sequence: CASSKGSAGTPGYTF. The CDR3 DNA sequence: TGTGCCAGTAGTAAGGGCTCTGCAGGGACCCCTGGCTACACCTTC. The gene calls are TRBV19 and TRBJ1-2; D is perhaps TRBD1 (5 bases). V was clipped by 4 bases and J by 7 bases, with 19 bases between them. The CDR3 has 15 amino acids. CDR1 is LNHDA, CDR2 SQIVND, per germline (reference sequence).

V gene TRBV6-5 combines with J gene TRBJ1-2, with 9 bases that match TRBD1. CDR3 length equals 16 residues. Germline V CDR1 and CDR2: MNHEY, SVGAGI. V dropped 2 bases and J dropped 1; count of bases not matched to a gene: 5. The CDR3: CASSYRLTGGNYGYTF. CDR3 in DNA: TGTGCCAGCAGTTACCGATTGACAGGGGGTAACTATGGCTACACCTTC.

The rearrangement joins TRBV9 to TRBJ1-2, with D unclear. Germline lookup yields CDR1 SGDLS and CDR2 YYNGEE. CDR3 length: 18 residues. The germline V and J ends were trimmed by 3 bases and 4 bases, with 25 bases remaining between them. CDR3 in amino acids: CASSAAAGGPQSPYGYTF. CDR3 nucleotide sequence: TGTGCCAGCAGCGCCGCGGCGGGAGGACCCCAGTCTCCCTATGGCTACACCTTC.

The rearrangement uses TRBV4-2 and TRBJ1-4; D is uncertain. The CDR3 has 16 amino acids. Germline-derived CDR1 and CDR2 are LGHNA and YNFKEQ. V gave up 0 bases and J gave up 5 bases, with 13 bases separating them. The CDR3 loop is CASSQDITARNEKLFF. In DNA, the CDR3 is TGTGCCAGCAGCCAAGATATAACAGCGCGGAATGAAAAACTGTTTTTT.

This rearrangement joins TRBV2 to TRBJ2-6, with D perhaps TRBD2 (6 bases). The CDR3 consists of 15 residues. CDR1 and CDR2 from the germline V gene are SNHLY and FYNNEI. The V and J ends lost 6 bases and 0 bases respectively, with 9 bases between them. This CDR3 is CASSDGSSGANVLTF. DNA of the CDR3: TGTGCCAGCAGCGACGGGAGCTCTGGGGCCAACGTCCTGACTTTC.

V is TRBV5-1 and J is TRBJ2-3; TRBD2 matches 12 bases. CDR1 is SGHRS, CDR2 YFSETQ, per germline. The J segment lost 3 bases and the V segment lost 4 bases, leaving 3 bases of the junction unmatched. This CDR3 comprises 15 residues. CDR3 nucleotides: TGCGCCAGCAGCAAAGGACTAGCGGGAACAGATACGCAGTATTTT. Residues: CASSKGLAGTDTQYF.

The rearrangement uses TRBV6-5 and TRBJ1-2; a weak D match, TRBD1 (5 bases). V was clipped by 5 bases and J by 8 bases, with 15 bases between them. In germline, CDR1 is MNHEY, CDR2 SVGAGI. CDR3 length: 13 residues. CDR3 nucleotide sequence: TGTGCCAGCAGTCCCCTACAGGCGGGCGGCTACACCTTC. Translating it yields CASSPLQAGGYTF.

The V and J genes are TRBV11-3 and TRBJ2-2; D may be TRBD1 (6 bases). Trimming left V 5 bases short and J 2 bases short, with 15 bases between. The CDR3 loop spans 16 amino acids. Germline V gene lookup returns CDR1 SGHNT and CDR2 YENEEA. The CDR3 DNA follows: TGTGCCAGCAGCCTACAGGGCGGAAGAAACACCGGGGAGCTGTTTTTT. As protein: CASSLQGGRNTGELFF.

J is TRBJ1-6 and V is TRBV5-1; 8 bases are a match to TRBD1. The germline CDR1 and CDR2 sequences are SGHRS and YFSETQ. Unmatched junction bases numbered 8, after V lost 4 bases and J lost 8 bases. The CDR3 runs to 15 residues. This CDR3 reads CASSGGTGEYSPLHF. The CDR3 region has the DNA TGCGCCAGCAGCGGCGGGACAGGAGAGTATTCACCCCTCCACTTT. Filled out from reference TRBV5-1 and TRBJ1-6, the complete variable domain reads KAGVTQTPRYLIKTRGQQVTLSCSPISGHRSVSWYQQTPGQGLQFLFEYFSETQRNKGNFPGRFSGRQFSNSRSEMNVSTLELGDSALYLCASSGGTGEYSPLHFGNGTRLTVT.

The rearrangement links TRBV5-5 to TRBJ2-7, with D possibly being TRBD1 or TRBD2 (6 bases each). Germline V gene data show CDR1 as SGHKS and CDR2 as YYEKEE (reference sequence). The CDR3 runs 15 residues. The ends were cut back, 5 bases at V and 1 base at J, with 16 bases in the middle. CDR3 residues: CASRFGGQKSYEQYF. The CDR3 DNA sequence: TGTGCCAGCAGGTTTGGGGGGCAAAAGTCCTACGAGCAGTACTTC.

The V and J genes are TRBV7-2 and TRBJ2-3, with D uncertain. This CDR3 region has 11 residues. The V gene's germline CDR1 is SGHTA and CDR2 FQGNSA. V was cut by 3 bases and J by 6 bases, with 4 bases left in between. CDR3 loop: CASSFSDTQYF. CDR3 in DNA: TGTGCCAGCAGCTTTTCGGATACGCAGTATTTT.

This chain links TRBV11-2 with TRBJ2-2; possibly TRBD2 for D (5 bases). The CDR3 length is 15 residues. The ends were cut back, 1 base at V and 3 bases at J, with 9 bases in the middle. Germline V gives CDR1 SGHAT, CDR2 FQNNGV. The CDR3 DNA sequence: TGTGCCAGCAGCTTAGTCGGTAGCGACACCGGGGAGCTGTTTTTT. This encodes CASSLVGSDTGELFF.

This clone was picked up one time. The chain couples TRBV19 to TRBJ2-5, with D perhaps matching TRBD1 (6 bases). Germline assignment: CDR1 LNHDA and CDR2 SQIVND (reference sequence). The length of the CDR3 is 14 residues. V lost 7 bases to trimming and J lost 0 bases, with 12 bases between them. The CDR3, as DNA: TGTGCCAGTAATAACGACAGGTACCAAGAGACCCAGTACTTC. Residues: CASNNDRYQETQYF.

The CDR3 DNA sequence: TGTGCCAGTAGTTTAGGATTGGAGTCCTATCAGCCCCAGCATTTT. Its translation is CASSLGLESYQPQHF. The V gene is TRBV19, the J gene TRBJ1-5; the D is unclear. Looked up from germline, CDR1 is LNHDA and CDR2 is SQIVND (reference sequence). The CDR3 consists of 15 residues. V was clipped by 5 bases and J by 5 bases, with 16 bases between them.

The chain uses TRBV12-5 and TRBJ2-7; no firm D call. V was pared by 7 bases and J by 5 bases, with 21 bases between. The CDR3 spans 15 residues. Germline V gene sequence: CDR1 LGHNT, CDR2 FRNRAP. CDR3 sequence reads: CASALPLSGMDEQYF. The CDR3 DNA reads TGTGCTAGTGCCCTCCCCCTCTCGGGCATGGACGAGCAGTACTTC.